The 21 T cell receptor beta chains below were found in one sample sequenced in a study of CD8 T cell repertoires and HIV-1 epitope variants. Using immunoSEQ multiplex PCR, the repertoire was profiled, and TCRdb retains in-frame clones only, with some absent. The sample lists roughly 4,900 clones; more than 65% were seen once. No antigen is known for these receptors. Specimen: cultured CD8+ T cells derived from PBMCs. These receptors all come from a male donor with HIV.

The V call is TRBV7-3, the J call TRBJ1-1, with TRBD1 identical over 11 bases. Per the germline V gene, CDR1 is SGHTA and CDR2 is FQGTGA. The length of the CDR3 is 15 residues. The junction had 8 bases not matched to a gene; V was cut back by 4 bases and J by 7 bases. This CDR3 is CASSSPDRGLVEAFF. CDR3 nucleotide sequence: TGTGCCAGCAGCTCTCCGGACAGGGGGCTTGTTGAAGCTTTCTTT.

The chain has TRBV6-6 and TRBJ1-2, with D unresolved. The CDR3 consists of 11 residues. V dropped 2 bases and J dropped 6 bases, with 4 bases sitting between them. CDR1 MNHNY and CDR2 SVGAGI come from the germline V gene (reference sequence). CDR3 sequence (DNA): TGTGCCAGCAGTTACGCGGATGGCTACACCTTC. Its translation is CASSYADGYTF.

The chain uses TRBV28 and TRBJ2-1; TRBD2 is a possible D gene (6 bases). In germline, CDR1 is MDHEN, CDR2 SYDVKM. V shed 2 bases and J shed 9 bases, with 8 bases lying between them. The CDR3 is 12 amino acids. The CDR3 sequence is CASSLQGGEQFF. The CDR3 DNA sequence: TGTGCCAGCAGTTTACAGGGAGGTGAGCAGTTCTTC.

The rearrangement uses TRBV27 and TRBJ1-5, with D possibly matching TRBD1 (5 bases). Trimming took 8 bases from V and 1 from J, leaving 12 bases between them. CDR3 size: 14 residues. Germline assignment: CDR1 MNHEY and CDR2 SMNVEV (reference sequence). The CDR3 bases are TGTGCCAGCCGGGAGGCAGGGAGCAATCAGCCCCAGCATTTT. Encoded protein: CASREAGSNQPQHF.

This clone was seen a few times. This chain links TRBV4-1 with TRBJ2-7, with TRBD1 identical over 7 bases. Germline CDR1 reads MGHRA; CDR2 reads YSYEKL. CDR3 length equals 15 residues. J gave up 3 bases and V 4 bases, and 9 bases lay outside the gene matches. The CDR3 loop reads CASSPDPTGYYEQYF. The CDR3 region has the DNA TGCGCCAGCAGCCCAGACCCGACAGGGTACTACGAGCAGTACTTC.

V is TRBV11-2 and J is TRBJ1-3, with D possibly being TRBD1 (5 bases). V lost 0 bases, J lost 4 bases, and 13 bases lay in between. Germline CDR1 is SGHAT and CDR2 is FQNNGV. The CDR3 has 16 residues. The CDR3 loop is CASSLDGAGYGNTIYF. CDR3 DNA sequence: TGTGCCAGCAGCTTAGATGGGGCAGGCTACGGAAACACCATATATTTT.

This clone was seen a single time. V gene TRBV7-3 combines with J gene TRBJ2-5; possibly TRBD2 for D (6 bases). Germline assignment: CDR1 SGHTA and CDR2 FQGTGA. The V and J ends lost 1 base and 4 bases respectively, with 10 bases between them. There are 14 residues in the CDR3. CDR3: CASSLNGGVETQYF. The CDR3 bases are TGTGCCAGCAGCTTAAATGGCGGGGTAGAGACCCAGTACTTC.

This clone was counted a few times. The chain joins TRBV28 to TRBJ2-1; TRBD2 matches at 7 bases. This CDR3 comprises 17 residues. V lost 7 bases, J lost 0 bases, and 12 bases stayed unmatched. Germline lookup yields CDR1 MDHEN and CDR2 SYDVKM. CDR3 in amino acids: CASNLGRSGNSYNEQFF. In nucleotides, the CDR3 is TGTGCCAGCAACTTGGGACGGAGCGGGAACTCCTACAATGAGCAGTTCTTC.

This clone was found a few times. The chain is built from TRBV6-6 and TRBJ2-7, with D possibly called TRBD1 or TRBD2 (5 bases each). CDR1 is MNHNY and CDR2 is SVGAGI in the germline V gene (reference sequence). V lost 6 bases to trimming and J lost 2 bases, with 14 bases between them. The CDR3 extends over 14 amino acids. For the CDR3, the DNA is TGTGCCAGCAGCCCCGGGGCGATTACCTACGAGCAGTACTTC. Its protein is CASSPGAITYEQYF.

The V gene is TRBV11-2, the J gene TRBJ2-1, with D hard to call. The CDR3 spans 14 residues. The V gene's germline CDR1 is SGHAT and CDR2 FQNNGV. Trimming removed 1 base from V and 2 bases from J, with 6 bases in between. For the CDR3, the DNA is TGTGCCAGCAGCTTAGGCGGAACCTACAATGAGCAGTTCTTC. Translated: CASSLGGTYNEQFF.

The chain couples TRBV30 to TRBJ2-2; D unresolved. The germline gives CDR1 GTSNPN, CDR2 SVGIG (reference sequence). The CDR3 is made up of 12 amino acids. Trimming shortened V by 2 bases and J by 5 bases, and 6 bases separated the two germline ends. CDR3 bases: TGTGCCTGGAGTCCAAGTACCGGGGAGCTGTTTTTT. Translated: CAWSPSTGELFF.

This chain links TRBV6-5 with TRBJ2-2; D is perhaps TRBD1 or TRBD2 (5 bases each). V was clipped by 6 bases and J by 1 base, with 12 bases between them. Per germline, CDR1 MNHEY and CDR2 SVGAGI. The CDR3 consists of 15 residues. CDR3 in amino acids: CASRGRQKNTGELFF. DNA of the CDR3: TGTGCCAGCAGGGGGAGACAGAAGAACACCGGGGAGCTGTTTTTT.

V and J are TRBV30 and TRBJ1-1; tentative D call: TRBD1 (5 bases). Germline-derived CDR1 and CDR2 are GTSNPN and SVGIG (reference sequence). Between the trimmed V and J ends, which lost 5 bases and 0 bases, there was a span of 7 bases. The CDR3 length is 12 residues. Here the CDR3 reads CAWATVNTEAFF. DNA for the CDR3: TGTGCCTGGGCGACAGTGAACACTGAAGCTTTCTTT.

The genes are TRBV5-6 and TRBJ2-7; D is unclear. The CDR3 totals 13 residues. V was clipped by 6 bases and J by 3 bases, with 13 bases between them. Germline V gene data show CDR1 as SGHDT and CDR2 as YYEEEE. Here the CDR3 reads CASKSSDFYEQYF. The CDR3 nucleotides read TGTGCCAGCAAAAGTTCAGATTTCTACGAGCAGTACTTC.

The V call is TRBV19, the J call TRBJ2-7; D perhaps matches TRBD1 (5 bases). The CDR3 covers 12 residues. The V end was cut by 3 bases, the J end by 6 bases, with 9 bases between. The germline gives CDR1 LNHDA, CDR2 SQIVND (reference sequence). The CDR3 loop reads CASSIPGPEQYF. Here the CDR3 DNA reads TGTGCCAGTAGTATTCCAGGGCCCGAGCAGTACTTC.

This clone is categorized as medium-sized (0.01 to 0.1%). The chain has TRBV6-1 and TRBJ1-5, with D hard to call. CDR1 is MNHNS and CDR2 is SASEGT in the germline V gene. The V end was cut by 6 bases, the J end by 5 bases, with 17 bases between. CDR3 size: 15 residues. CDR3 coding DNA: TGTGCCAGCAGCGTAGACACCGACAACTATCAGCCCCAGCATTTT. It translates to CASSVDTDNYQPQHF.

The CDR3 sequence is CASSLESGTYNEQFF. The DNA of the CDR3 is TGTGCCAGCAGCTTAGAGAGCGGTACTTACAATGAGCAGTTCTTC. The chain recombines TRBV7-8 with TRBJ2-1; maybe TRBD2 (5 bases). The CDR3 is 15 residues long. V lost 1 base, J lost 4 bases, and 11 bases lay in between. Germline CDR1 and CDR2: SGHVS and FQNEAQ.

This clone was recorded a few times. The chain recombines TRBV28 with TRBJ1-1, with 7 nucleotides matching TRBD1. After removal of 6 bases from V and 3 bases from J, the junction contained 19 bases not matched to a gene. CDR3 length: 18 residues. Germline V CDR1 and CDR2: MDHEN, SYDVKM. This chain's CDR3 is CASRDPKTGLIAHTEAFF. The CDR3 DNA is TGTGCCAGCAGAGACCCCAAGACAGGGCTTATTGCCCACACTGAAGCTTTCTTT.

The chain is built from TRBV2 and TRBJ2-3, with 13 bases lining up with TRBD2. The V segment lost 5 bases and the J segment 4 bases; nucleotides outside the gene matches: 9. The CDR3 sequence is 17 residues long. Germline CDR1 and CDR2: SNHLY and FYNNEI. CDR3 in amino acids: CASSPRTSGSRADTQYF. The DNA for the CDR3 is TGTGCCAGCAGTCCTAGGACTAGCGGGAGCAGGGCAGATACGCAGTATTTT.

The chain has TRBV4-2 and TRBJ2-7; TRBD1 aligns across 7 bases. Germline V gene lookup returns CDR1 LGHNA and CDR2 YNFKEQ. Losses at the gene ends were 2 bases for V and 5 bases for J; bases not matched to a gene: 3. The CDR3 has 13 residues. The CDR3 nucleotides read TGTGCCAGCAGCCAAACAGGGGTCAACGAGCAGTACTTC. Translating gives CASSQTGVNEQYF.

This rearrangement joins TRBV6-5 to TRBJ2-5, with 8 bases fitting TRBD1. Germline CDR1 MNHEY, CDR2 SVGAGI. The V and J ends lost 6 bases and 2 bases, in that order; junction bases with no gene match: 8. This CDR3 has 15 residues. The CDR3 sequence: CASSPTGQVQETQYF. In nucleotides, the CDR3 is TGTGCCAGCAGCCCAACGGGACAGGTACAAGAGACCCAGTACTTC.